The 4 T cell receptor beta chains reported below all come from one sample, sequenced in a study of blood T cell repertoires in COVID-19. The repertoire was sequenced with immunoSEQ multiplex PCR; TCRdb's copy has only in-frame clones and lacks some. The profile shows some 210,000 clones, roughly nine tenths of them singletons. Sequenced input: peripheral blood. Every receptor here comes from a man aged 55 to 70 who had recovered from COVID-19.

This chain joins TRBV7-9 and TRBJ2-2; 7 nucleotides align to TRBD2. CDR3 length equals 15 residues. Per germline, CDR1 SEHNR and CDR2 FQNEAQ (reference sequence). The ends lost 5 bases at V and 6 bases at J; junction bases unmatched: 9. The CDR3 DNA follows: TGTGCCAGCAGCAGAGCCGGGGGGTATTCCGGGGAGCTGTTTTTT. Residues: CASSRAGGYSGELFF.

The chain employs TRBV29-1 and TRBJ2-1; TRBD1 might be the D (5 bases). The CDR3 spans 13 residues. Germline CDR1 is SQVTM and CDR2 is ANQGSEA. Trimming removed 2 bases from V and 4 bases from J, with 9 bases in between. CDR3 in DNA: TGCAGCGTTGAAAGGACACCGTACAATGAGCAGTTCTTC. Protein: CSVERTPYNEQFF.

V is TRBV23-1 and J is TRBJ1-3; TRBD1 aligns across 9 bases. TRBV23-1 is placed among ORFs of uncertain function. V dropped 3 bases and J dropped 9; count of bases not matched to a gene: 12. The CDR3 is made up of 16 amino acids. The chain's CDR3 is CASSHTWDRDRVTIYF. Written as DNA, the CDR3 is TGCGCCAGCAGTCACACGTGGGACAGGGATCGGGTCACCATATATTTT.

This rearrangement joins TRBV6-1 to TRBJ2-7; 9 bases match TRBD1. The CDR3 is made up of 16 amino acids. The germline gives CDR1 MNHNS, CDR2 SASEGT. V lost 2 bases to trimming and J lost 4 bases; unmatched junction nucleotides: 9. CDR3 sequence reads: CASSEYNGQGLYEQYF. The DNA of the CDR3 is TGTGCCAGCAGTGAATATAACGGACAGGGGTTATACGAGCAGTACTTC.